Listed below are T cell receptor beta chains from one sample, sequenced in a study of shared clonotypes between healthy human individuals. Assay used: immunoSEQ multiplex PCR; TCRdb lists only in-frame clones, some missing. The table shows more than 500,000 clones, with around 96% occurring only once. Sequencing was done on a sample of naive CD4+ T cells sorted from blood. The receptor source for this set is a woman aged 25 to 45 in good health. The CDR3 runs from the conserved cysteine through the conserved F or W. Fields, in order: V gene, CDR3 protein.

v_call: TRBV18; cdr3_aa: CASSPPLETGGFEQYF
v_call: TRBV19; cdr3_aa: CASRPGTGIEKLFF
v_call: TRBV15; cdr3_aa: CATRDNGRDNSPLHF
v_call: TRBV9; cdr3_aa: CASSTTGTSGYEQYF
v_call: TRBV5-5; cdr3_aa: CASSFSMTGKIYEQYF
v_call: TRBV5-1; cdr3_aa: CASSPYGGSSGANVLTF
v_call: TRBV5-8; cdr3_aa: CASSLGNMKNIQYF
v_call: TRBV5-4; cdr3_aa: CASSPGRGSNYGYTF
v_call: TRBV5-1; cdr3_aa: CASRRLQPGQGNSGNTIYF
v_call: TRBV5-6; cdr3_aa: CASSLSWGNTEAFF
v_call: TRBV2; cdr3_aa: CASSGGGLNIQYF
v_call: TRBV6-5; cdr3_aa: CASSYGPTGGEQYF
v_call: TRBV11-2; cdr3_aa: CASSLFGQGNGYTF
v_call: TRBV27; cdr3_aa: CASRPGVRGASGGYTF
v_call: TRBV28; cdr3_aa: CASSLRQAGTSETQYF
v_call: TRBV5-6; cdr3_aa: CASSFPREPETQYF